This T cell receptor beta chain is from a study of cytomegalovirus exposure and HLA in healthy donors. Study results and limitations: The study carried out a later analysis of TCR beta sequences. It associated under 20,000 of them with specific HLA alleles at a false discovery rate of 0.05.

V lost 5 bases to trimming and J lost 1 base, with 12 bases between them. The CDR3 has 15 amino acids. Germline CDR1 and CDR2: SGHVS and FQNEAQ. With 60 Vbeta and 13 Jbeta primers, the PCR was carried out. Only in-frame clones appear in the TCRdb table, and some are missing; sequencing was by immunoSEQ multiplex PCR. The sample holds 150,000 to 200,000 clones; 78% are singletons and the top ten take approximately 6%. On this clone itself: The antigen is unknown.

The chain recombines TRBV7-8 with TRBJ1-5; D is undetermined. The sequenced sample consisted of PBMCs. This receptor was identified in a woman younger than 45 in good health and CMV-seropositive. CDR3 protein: CASSQKRLSNQPQHF. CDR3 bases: TGTGCCAGCAGCCAAAAGAGACTGAGCAATCAGCCCCAGCATTTT.